A single sample is the source of the 24 T cell receptor beta chains below, sequenced in a study of blood T cell repertoires in COVID-19. The table came from immunoSEQ multiplex PCR; TCRdb's copy has only in-frame clones and leaves some out. This table holds about 150,000 clones, 60% to 80% found once. Sequencing was done on a sample of peripheral blood. The receptors stem from a man between 50 and 59 years old with active or convalescent COVID-19.

This sequence joins TRBV5-6 and TRBJ2-7; 7 positions match TRBD1. Unmatched junction bases numbered 7, after V lost 0 bases and J lost 4 bases. CDR3 length equals 15 residues. Germline CDR1 SGHDT, CDR2 YYEEEE. CDR3 sequence (DNA): TGTGCCAGCAGCTTGGGGGGGACAGATAATTACGAGCAGTACTTC. Translated, it gives CASSLGGTDNYEQYF. Based on the CDR3 plus reference TRBV5-6 and TRBJ2-7, the full variable domain is DAGVTQSPTHLIKTRGQQVTLRCSPKSGHDTVSWYQQALGQGPQFIFQYYEEEERQRGNFPDRFSGHQFPNYSSELNVNALLLGDSALYLCASSLGGTDNYEQYFGPGTRLTVT.

This chain uses TRBV7-3 with TRBJ2-3; 10 bases map to TRBD2. Trimming took 5 bases from V and 1 from J; bases not matched to a gene: 6. Germline assignment: CDR1 SGHTA and CDR2 FQGTGA. This CDR3 has 16 residues. The CDR3 DNA reads TGTGCCAGCAGCCCAGCCCTAGCGGGGGGCACAGATACGCAGTATTTT. Its protein product is CASSPALAGGTDTQYF.

This chain uses TRBV5-6 with TRBJ2-2; D gene uncertain. The CDR3 consists of 15 residues. Germline CDR1 reads SGHDT; CDR2 reads YYEEEE. V lost 0 bases to trimming and J lost 6 bases, with 12 bases between them. Here the CDR3 DNA reads TGTGCCAGCAGCTTGGATGGCCTCTTGGCCGGGGAGCTGTTTTTT. Translating gives CASSLDGLLAGELFF.

V usage is TRBV5-4 and J usage is TRBJ2-3, with TRBD2 identical over 8 bases. CDR1 is SGHNT and CDR2 is YYREEE in the germline V gene (reference sequence). V lost 0 bases to trimming and J lost 2 bases; unmatched junction nucleotides: 11. This CDR3 is 18 amino acids long. CDR3 in amino acids: CASSLGRMAGGATDTQYF. The CDR3 DNA is TGTGCCAGCAGCTTGGGGCGGATGGCGGGAGGCGCCACAGATACGCAGTATTTT.

The chain joins TRBV30 to TRBJ1-3; 9 bases match TRBD1. From germline, CDR1 is GTSNPN and CDR2 SVGIG (reference sequence). With V trimmed by 7 bases and J by 0 bases, 10 bases remained unmatched. The CDR3 totals 16 residues. The CDR3 DNA is TGTGCCTCGAAGGGGACAGGGAAAGGCTCTGGAAACACCATATATTTT. Protein sequence: CASKGTGKGSGNTIYF.

The chain couples TRBV7-8 to TRBJ2-7, with 8 positions matching TRBD2. Germline V gives CDR1 SGHVS, CDR2 FQNEAQ. The V segment lost 5 bases and the J segment 4 bases; nucleotides outside the gene matches: 10. The CDR3 extends over 15 amino acids. CDR3 nucleotide sequence: TGTGCCAGCAGCGCCACCAGCGGGAGTAAATACGAGCAGTACTTC. It is translated as CASSATSGSKYEQYF.

The J gene is TRBJ2-1, the V gene TRBV7-6; D might be TRBD2 (6 bases). From germline, CDR1 is SGHVS and CDR2 FNYEAQ. Trimming stripped 4 bases from V and 0 bases from J, with 10 bases between. The CDR3 is 15 amino acids. Here the CDR3 reads CASSSSAGSYNEQFF. CDR3 sequence (DNA): TGTGCCAGCAGCTCCTCAGCGGGCTCCTACAATGAGCAGTTCTTC. The whole variable domain, remainder taken from reference TRBV7-6 and TRBJ2-1, is GAGVSQSPRYKVTKRGQDVALRCDPISGHVSLYWYRQALGQGPEFLTYFNYEAQQDKSGLPNDRFSAERPEGSISTLTIQRTEQRDSAMYRCASSSSAGSYNEQFFGPGTRLTVL.

The rearrangement uses TRBV29-1 and TRBJ1-1; TRBD1 aligns across 10 bases. V shed 7 bases and J 5 bases; nucleotides not matched to a gene: 7. Looked up from germline, CDR1 is SQVTM and CDR2 is ANQGSEA. The CDR3 consists of 13 residues. The CDR3 DNA is TGCAGCGCCCGACAGGGGGCTGGGACTGAAGCTTTCTTT. It encodes CSARQGAGTEAFF.

The gene calls are TRBV3-1 (or the pseudogene TRBV3-2) and TRBJ1-2; 7 nucleotides agree with TRBD1. V lost 4 bases and J lost 10; bases outside the gene matches: 6. CDR1 and CDR2 from the germline V gene are LGHDT and YNNKEL (reference sequence). This CDR3 is built from 12 residues. The CDR3 coding sequence is TGTGCCAGCAGCCCCCGACAGGGCTACTACACCTTC. Translation: CASSPRQGYYTF.

The chain has TRBV3-1 (or the pseudogene TRBV3-2) and TRBJ2-5, with TRBD2 matching over 12 bases. Germline V gene data show CDR1 as LGHDT and CDR2 as YNNKEL (reference sequence). Trimming removed 1 base from V and 5 bases from J; junction bases left unmatched: 11. The CDR3 has 18 amino acids. The CDR3 here is CASSQVLAGGPGSETQYF. In nucleotides, the CDR3 is TGTGCCAGCAGCCAAGTGCTAGCGGGAGGGCCTGGCAGCGAGACCCAGTACTTC.

V is TRBV6-4 and J is TRBJ1-6; 10 positions agree with TRBD1. The CDR3 has 14 amino acids. Germline V gene sequence: CDR1 MRHNA, CDR2 SNTAGT. V shed 6 bases, J shed 9 bases, and the junction held 5 bases outside the gene matches. In DNA, the CDR3 is TGTGCCAGCAGCGACAGGGGGCCGGGTTCACCCCTCCACTTT. Protein: CASSDRGPGSPLHF.

This clone came up many times. This chain joins TRBV29-1 and TRBJ2-3; TRBD2 matches 7 bases. This CDR3 contains 14 residues. After removal of 6 bases from V and 0 bases from J, the junction contained 6 bases not matched to a gene. Germline CDR1 reads SQVTM; CDR2 reads ANQGSEA. The CDR3 loop reads CSVLADFSTDTQYF. CDR3 coding DNA: TGCAGCGTCCTAGCGGATTTTAGCACAGATACGCAGTATTTT.

V usage is TRBV27 and J usage is TRBJ1-4; 7 nucleotides align to TRBD1. Germline V gene data show CDR1 as MNHEY and CDR2 as SMNVEV (reference sequence). The CDR3 is 14 residues long. J gave up 7 bases and V 1 base, and 3 bases lay outside the gene matches. CDR3 in amino acids: CASSLWGTAEKLFF. The CDR3 DNA reads TGTGCCAGCAGTTTATGGGGGACAGCTGAAAAACTGTTTTTT.

The V call is TRBV28, the J call TRBJ1-5, with D perhaps TRBD1 (5 bases). V gave up 5 bases and J gave up 2 bases, with 13 bases separating them. The CDR3 contains 15 residues. Germline V gives CDR1 MDHEN, CDR2 SYDVKM. CDR3 sequence reads: CASSPPGEGNQPQHF. CDR3 coding DNA: TGTGCCAGCAGTCCCCCGGGGGAGGGCAATCAGCCCCAGCATTTT.

This clone was counted once. This chain connects TRBV7-2 to TRBJ2-4, with 9 bases lining up with TRBD2. Germline CDR1 reads SGHTA; CDR2 reads FQGNSA. The V gene end was trimmed by 5 bases and the J gene end by 4 bases; junction bases not matched to a gene: 6. The CDR3 totals 15 residues. In DNA, the CDR3 is TGTGCCAGCAGCCTCTACCTAGCGGGGAAAAACATTCAGTACTTC. As protein: CASSLYLAGKNIQYF.

The gene calls are TRBV3-1 (or the pseudogene TRBV3-2) and TRBJ2-3; 8 bases align to TRBD1. The V gene's germline CDR1 is LGHDT and CDR2 YNNKEL (reference sequence). The CDR3 is 15 residues long. The V gene end was trimmed by 4 bases and the J gene end by 2 bases; junction bases not matched to a gene: 5. The DNA of the CDR3 is TGTGCCAGCAGCCCCGGACAGGGATTCACAGATACGCAGTATTTT. This translates into CASSPGQGFTDTQYF.

V is TRBV15 and J is TRBJ1-2, with 7 bases matching TRBD1. This CDR3 contains 14 residues. Unmatched junction bases numbered 5, after V lost 3 bases and J lost 4 bases. Germline CDR1 LNHNV, CDR2 YYDKDF (reference sequence). The CDR3 here is CATSSRQGGYGYTF. DNA for the CDR3: TGTGCCACCAGCAGTAGACAGGGTGGCTATGGCTACACCTTC.

The table lists this clone with a count of one. The J gene is TRBJ2-2, the V gene TRBV6-4; a weak D match, TRBD2 (5 bases). Germline lookup yields CDR1 MRHNA and CDR2 SNTAGT. The CDR3 is 14 amino acids. V lost 5 bases and J 4 bases, leaving 11 bases between the germline ends. The CDR3 loop reads CASSHFEGTGELFF. CDR3 coding DNA: TGTGCCAGCAGTCACTTTGAGGGCACCGGGGAGCTGTTTTTT.

The chain is built from TRBV28 and TRBJ1-1, with a possible D match to TRBD1 (6 bases). V lost 3 bases and J lost 3, with 20 bases in between. The CDR3 is 17 amino acids. Germline values: CDR1 MDHEN, CDR2 SYDVKM. CDR3 coding DNA: TGTGCCAGCAGTTTCATGGCAGGGAAAGGGGGATACACTGAAGCTTTCTTT. Its translation is CASSFMAGKGGYTEAFF. Full variable domain (rest looked up from reference TRBV28 and TRBJ1-1): DVKVTQSSRYLVKRTGEKVFLECVQDMDHENMFWYRQDPGLGLRLIYFSYDVKMKEKGDIPEGYSVSREKKERFSLILESASTNQTSMYLCASSFMAGKGGYTEAFFGQGTRLTVV.

V is TRBV6-1 and J is TRBJ1-5; a possible D gene is TRBD1 (5 bases). The germline V gene has CDR1 MNHNS and CDR2 SASEGT. This CDR3 contains 13 residues. V lost 5 bases to trimming and J lost 6 bases, with 11 bases between them. This chain's CDR3 is CASSSPGLQPQHF. In DNA form, the CDR3 reads TGTGCCAGCAGTTCCCCGGGACTTCAGCCCCAGCATTTT.

This clone was observed a handful of times. This rearrangement joins TRBV7-3 to TRBJ2-7, with a tentative D call TRBD1 (5 bases). Germline V gene sequence: CDR1 SGHTA, CDR2 FQGTGA. V lost 2 bases and J lost 2, with 13 bases in between. The CDR3 has 15 residues. The CDR3: CASSLGAGPAYEQYF. CDR3 sequence (DNA): TGTGCCAGCAGCTTAGGGGCAGGGCCTGCCTACGAGCAGTACTTC.

The gene calls are TRBV9 and TRBJ1-1; unclear D gene. CDR1 is SGDLS and CDR2 is YYNGEE in the germline V gene. The V and J ends lost 0 bases and 2 bases respectively, with 11 bases between them. The CDR3 extends over 15 amino acids. CDR3 sequence (DNA): TGTGCCAGCAGCGTAGGGAGGGCTGGTAACACTGAAGCTTTCTTT. The encoded protein is CASSVGRAGNTEAFF.

The CDR3 DNA follows: TGCGCCAGCAGCCCATGGACTAGCGGGAGGGTAGATACGCAGTATTTT. The encoded protein is CASSPWTSGRVDTQYF. J is TRBJ2-3 and V is TRBV5-1; 15 bases agree with TRBD2. This CDR3 contains 16 residues. Germline trimming cut 4 bases from V and 5 bases from J; bases unmatched to any gene: 5. Germline CDR1 SGHRS, CDR2 YFSETQ.

The chain couples TRBV6-5 to TRBJ2-1, with 10 bases matching TRBD2. This CDR3 has 14 residues. Per the germline V gene, CDR1 is MNHEY and CDR2 is SVGAGI. Trimming at V came to 9 bases and at J to 13 bases, leaving 15 bases not matched to a gene. The CDR3 region has the DNA TGTGCCAGAACCCGACTAGCGGGCCGTCGTTGTCAGTTCTTC. This gives the protein CARTRLAGRRCQFF.